A single TCR beta chain is shown here with its context. Its antigen is as yet unknown. The data belong to a study of shared clonotypes between healthy human individuals. The table came from immunoSEQ multiplex PCR; TCRdb's copy has only in-frame clones and leaves some out. The sample holds hundreds of thousands of clones; about 95% are singletons and the top ten take around 0.11%. Naive CD8 isolation took CD45RO-negative cells positively selected for CCR7 and excluded terminally differentiated effector memory CD45RA+ cells. The germline CDR1 and CDR2 sequences are MNHEY and SMNVEV (reference sequence). This CDR3 comprises 14 residues. V lost 7 bases and J lost 2; bases outside the gene matches: 5. Study results and limitations: It was the non-shared clonotypes that had lower generation probabilities than clonotypes shared by all four donors. The sharing of about 5% of naive CD4 clonotypes was seen across a handful of donors.

What was sequenced was naive CD8+ T cells sorted from blood. The J gene is TRBJ2-3, the V gene TRBV27; 8 bases agree with TRBD2. The TCR originated in a woman younger than 45 in good health. The CDR3 DNA reads as TGTGCCAGCACGGCGGGGGGTCCCACAGATACGCAGTATTTT. The encoded protein is CASTAGGPTDTQYF.